This TCR beta chain was recovered during a study of CD8+CD57+ T cells in acquired aplastic anemia. All patients picked for sequencing had shown, by flow cytometry, an expansion of CD8+CD57+ cells. Profiling that covered TCR beta VDJ and CDR3 relied on genomic DNA as its template. TCRdb reprocessed the reads via MiXCR and lists one record per CDR3 protein. The sample records about 470,000 distinct CDR3 sequences, over 25% being singletons. V dropped 8 bases and J dropped 9; count of bases not matched to a gene: 1. The CDR3 consists of 11 residues. The germline V gene has CDR1 MNHNS and CDR2 SASEGT. This clonotype has at least ten counts.

This clonotype originated in a human donor with aplastic anemia. The sequenced sample was sorted CD4+, CD8+, or CD8+CD57+ T cells (not recorded which) from PBMCs. The J gene is TRBJ1-6, the V gene TRBV6-1, with 7 nucleotides matching TRBD1. The CDR3 loop is CASQGVSPLHF. The CDR3 nucleotides read TGTGCCAGCCAGGGGGTTTCACCCCTCCACTTT.